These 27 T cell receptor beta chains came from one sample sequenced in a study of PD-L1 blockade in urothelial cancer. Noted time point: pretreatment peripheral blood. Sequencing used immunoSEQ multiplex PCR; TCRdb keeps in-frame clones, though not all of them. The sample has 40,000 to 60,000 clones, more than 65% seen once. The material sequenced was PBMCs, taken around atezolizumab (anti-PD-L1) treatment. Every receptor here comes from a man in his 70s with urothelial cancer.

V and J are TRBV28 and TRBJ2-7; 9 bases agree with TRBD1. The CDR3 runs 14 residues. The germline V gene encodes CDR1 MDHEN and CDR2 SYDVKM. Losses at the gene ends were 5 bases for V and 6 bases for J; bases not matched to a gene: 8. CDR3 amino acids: CASSPGDRVLEQYF. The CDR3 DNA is TGTGCCAGCAGTCCAGGGGACAGGGTCCTCGAGCAGTACTTC.

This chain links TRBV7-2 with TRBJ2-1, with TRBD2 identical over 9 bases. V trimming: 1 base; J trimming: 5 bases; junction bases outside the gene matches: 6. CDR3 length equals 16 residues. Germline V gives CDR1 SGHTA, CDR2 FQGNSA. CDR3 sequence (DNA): TGTGCCAGCAGCTTAGTAGCGGGAGTATCCAACAATGAGCAGTTCTTC. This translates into CASSLVAGVSNNEQFF.

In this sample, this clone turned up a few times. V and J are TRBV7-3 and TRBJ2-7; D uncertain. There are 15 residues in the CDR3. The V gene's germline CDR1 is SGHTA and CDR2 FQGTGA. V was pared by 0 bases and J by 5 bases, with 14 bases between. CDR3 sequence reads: CASSLTGGATHEQYF. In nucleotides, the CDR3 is TGTGCCAGCAGCTTAACTGGCGGAGCCACGCACGAGCAGTACTTC. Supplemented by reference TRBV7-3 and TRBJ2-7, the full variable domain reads GAGVSQTPSNKVTEKGKYVELRCDPISGHTALYWYRQSLGQGPEFLIYFQGTGAADDSGLPNDRFFAVRPEGSVSTLKIQRTERGDSAVYLCASSLTGGATHEQYFGPGTRLTVT.

CDR3 sequence (DNA): TGCGCCAGCAGCTTCCGGGGCAATGAGCAGTTCTTC. This codes for CASSFRGNEQFF. The chain has TRBV5-1 and TRBJ2-1; possible D gene TRBD2, 5 bases. The CDR3 loop spans 12 amino acids. Germline CDR1 reads SGHRS; CDR2 reads YFSETQ. Deletions cut 2 bases from V and 6 bases from J, with 6 bases between.

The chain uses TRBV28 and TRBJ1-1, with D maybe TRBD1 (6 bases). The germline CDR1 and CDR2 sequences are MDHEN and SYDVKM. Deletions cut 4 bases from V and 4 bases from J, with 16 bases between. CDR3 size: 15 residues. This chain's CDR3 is CASSSSGEGGTEAFF. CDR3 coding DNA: TGTGCCAGCAGTTCCTCAGGGGAAGGGGGCACTGAAGCTTTCTTT. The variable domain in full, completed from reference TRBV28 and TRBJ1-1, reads DVKVTQSSRYLVKRTGEKVFLECVQDMDHENMFWYRQDPGLGLRLIYFSYDVKMKEKGDIPEGYSVSREKKERFSLILESASTNQTSMYLCASSSSGEGGTEAFFGQGTRLTVV.

The CDR3 DNA is TGTGCCAGCAGCCCGGACTACTCCTACAATGAGCAGTTCTTC. As protein: CASSPDYSYNEQFF. The gene calls are TRBV7-9 and TRBJ2-1; tentative D call: TRBD2 (6 bases). The V gene lost 5 bases and the J gene lost 0 bases, with 8 bases spanning the gap. The CDR3 sequence is 14 residues long. Germline V CDR1 and CDR2: SEHNR, FQNEAQ (reference sequence). Full variable domain (rest looked up from reference TRBV7-9 and TRBJ2-1): DTGVSQNPRHKITKRGQNVTFRCDPISEHNRLYWYRQTLGQGPEFLTYFQNEAQLEKSRLLSDRFSAERPKGSFSTLEIQRTEQGDSAMYLCASSPDYSYNEQFFGPGTRLTVL.

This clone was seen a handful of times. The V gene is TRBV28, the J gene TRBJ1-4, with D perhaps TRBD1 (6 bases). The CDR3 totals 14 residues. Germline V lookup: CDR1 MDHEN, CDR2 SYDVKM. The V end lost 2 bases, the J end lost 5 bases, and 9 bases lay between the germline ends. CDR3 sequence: CASSLTGLNEKLFF. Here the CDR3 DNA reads TGTGCCAGCAGTTTAACAGGGTTGAATGAAAAACTGTTTTTT.

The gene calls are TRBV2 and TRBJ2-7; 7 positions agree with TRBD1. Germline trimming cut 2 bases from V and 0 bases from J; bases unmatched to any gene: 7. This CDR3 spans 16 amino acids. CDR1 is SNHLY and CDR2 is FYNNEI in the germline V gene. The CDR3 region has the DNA TGTGCCAGCAGTGAAAGTGGGTGGGACAGCTCCTACGAGCAGTACTTC. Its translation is CASSESGWDSSYEQYF. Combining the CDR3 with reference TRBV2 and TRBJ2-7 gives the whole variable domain EPEVTQTPSHQVTQMGQEVILRCVPISNHLYFYWYRQILGQKVEFLVSFYNNEISEKSEIFDDQFSVERPDGSNFTLKIRSTKLEDSAMYFCASSESGWDSSYEQYFGPGTRLTVT.

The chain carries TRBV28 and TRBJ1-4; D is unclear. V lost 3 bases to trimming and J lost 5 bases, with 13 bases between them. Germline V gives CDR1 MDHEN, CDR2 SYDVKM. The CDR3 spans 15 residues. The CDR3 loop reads CASSFEVASNEKLFF. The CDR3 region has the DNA TGTGCCAGCAGTTTCGAAGTAGCCTCAAATGAAAAACTGTTTTTT.

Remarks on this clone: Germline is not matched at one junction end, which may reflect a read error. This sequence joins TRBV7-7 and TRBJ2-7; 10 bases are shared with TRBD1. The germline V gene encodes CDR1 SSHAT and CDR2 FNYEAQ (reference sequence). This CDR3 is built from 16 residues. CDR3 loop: CASSLGGGTGVYEQYF. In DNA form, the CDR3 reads TGTGCTAGCAGCTTAGGAGGGGGGACAGGGGTCTACGAGCAGTACTTC.

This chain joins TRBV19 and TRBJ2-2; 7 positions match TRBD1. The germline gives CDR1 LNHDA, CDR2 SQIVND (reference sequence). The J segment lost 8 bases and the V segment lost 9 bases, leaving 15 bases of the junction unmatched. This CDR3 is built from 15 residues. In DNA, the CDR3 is TGTGCCAGCAGAACAGGGGACCTTGAGGGTGGGGAGCTGTTTTTT. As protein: CASRTGDLEGGELFF. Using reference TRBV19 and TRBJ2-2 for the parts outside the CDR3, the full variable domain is DGGITQSPKYLFRKEGQNVTLSCEQNLNHDAMYWYRQDPGQGLRLIYYSQIVNDFQKGDIAEGYSVSREKKESFPLTVTSAQKNPTAFYLCASRTGDLEGGELFFGEGSRLTVL.

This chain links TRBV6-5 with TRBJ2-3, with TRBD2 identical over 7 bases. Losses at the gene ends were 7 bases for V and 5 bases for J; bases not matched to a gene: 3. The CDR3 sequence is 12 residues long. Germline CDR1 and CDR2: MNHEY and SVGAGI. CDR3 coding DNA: TGTGCCAGCACCACGGGGGGAGATACGCAGTATTTT. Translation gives CASTTGGDTQYF.

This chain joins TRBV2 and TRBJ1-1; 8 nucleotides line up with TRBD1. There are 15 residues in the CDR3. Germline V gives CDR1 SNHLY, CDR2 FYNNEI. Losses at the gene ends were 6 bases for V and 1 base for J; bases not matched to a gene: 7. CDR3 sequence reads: CASSDTGGGNTEAFF. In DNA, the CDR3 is TGTGCCAGCAGCGATACAGGGGGAGGGAACACTGAAGCTTTCTTT.

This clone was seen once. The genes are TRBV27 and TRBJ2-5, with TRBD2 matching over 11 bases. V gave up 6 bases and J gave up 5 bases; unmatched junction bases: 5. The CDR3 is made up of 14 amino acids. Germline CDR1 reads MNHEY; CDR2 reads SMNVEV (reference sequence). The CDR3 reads CASSRLAGSETQYF. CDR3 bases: TGTGCCAGCAGCCGACTAGCGGGAAGCGAGACCCAGTACTTC.

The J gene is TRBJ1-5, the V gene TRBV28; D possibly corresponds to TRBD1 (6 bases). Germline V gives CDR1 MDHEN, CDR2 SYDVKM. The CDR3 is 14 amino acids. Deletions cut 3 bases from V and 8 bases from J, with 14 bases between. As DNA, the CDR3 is TGTGCCAGCAGTTTCGGTCAGGGGAGTGAGCCCCAGCATTTT. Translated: CASSFGQGSEPQHF.

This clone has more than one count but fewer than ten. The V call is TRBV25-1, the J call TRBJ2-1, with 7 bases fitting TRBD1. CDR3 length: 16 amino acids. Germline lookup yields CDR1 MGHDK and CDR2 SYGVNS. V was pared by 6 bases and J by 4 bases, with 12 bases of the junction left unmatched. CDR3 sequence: CASRARTGTVYNEQFF. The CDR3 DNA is TGTGCCAGCAGAGCAAGAACCGGGACAGTGTACAATGAGCAGTTCTTC. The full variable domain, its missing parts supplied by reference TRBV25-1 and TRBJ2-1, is EADIYQTPRYLVIGTGKKITLECSQTMGHDKMYWYQQDPGMELHLIHYSYGVNSTEKGDLSSESTVSRIRTEHFPLTLESARPSHTSQYLCASRARTGTVYNEQFFGPGTRLTVL.

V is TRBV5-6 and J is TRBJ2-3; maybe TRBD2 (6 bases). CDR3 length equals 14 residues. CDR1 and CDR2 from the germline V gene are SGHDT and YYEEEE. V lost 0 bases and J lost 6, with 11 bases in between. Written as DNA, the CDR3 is TGTGCCAGCAGCTTGGGAGGAGGAGGGGATACGCAGTATTTT. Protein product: CASSLGGGGDTQYF.

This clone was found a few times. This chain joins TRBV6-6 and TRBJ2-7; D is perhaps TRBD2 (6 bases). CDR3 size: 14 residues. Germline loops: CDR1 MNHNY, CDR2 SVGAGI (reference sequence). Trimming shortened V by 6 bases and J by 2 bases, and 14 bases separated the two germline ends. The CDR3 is CASSWGGTAYEQYF. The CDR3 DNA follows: TGTGCCAGCAGCTGGGGCGGGACGGCCTACGAGCAGTACTTC.

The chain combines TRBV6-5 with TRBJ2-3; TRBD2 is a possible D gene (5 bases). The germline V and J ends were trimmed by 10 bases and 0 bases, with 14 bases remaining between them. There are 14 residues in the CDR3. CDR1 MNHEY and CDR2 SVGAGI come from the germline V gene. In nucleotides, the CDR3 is TGTGCCACCAAAGCAGGACTTAGCACAGATACGCAGTATTTT. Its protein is CATKAGLSTDTQYF.

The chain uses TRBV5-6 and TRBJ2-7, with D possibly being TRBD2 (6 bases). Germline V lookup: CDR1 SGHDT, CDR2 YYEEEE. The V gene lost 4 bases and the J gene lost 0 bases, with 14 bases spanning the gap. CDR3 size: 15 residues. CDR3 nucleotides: TGTGCCAGCAGCCGTTCGGGAGCCAGCTCCTACGAGCAGTACTTC. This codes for CASSRSGASSYEQYF.

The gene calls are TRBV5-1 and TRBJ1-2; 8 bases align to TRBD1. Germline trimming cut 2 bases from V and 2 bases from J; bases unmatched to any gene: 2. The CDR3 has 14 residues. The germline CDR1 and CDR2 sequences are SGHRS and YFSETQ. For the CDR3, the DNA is TGCGCCAGCAGCTTCGGGACAGGCAACTATGGCTACACCTTC. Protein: CASSFGTGNYGYTF.

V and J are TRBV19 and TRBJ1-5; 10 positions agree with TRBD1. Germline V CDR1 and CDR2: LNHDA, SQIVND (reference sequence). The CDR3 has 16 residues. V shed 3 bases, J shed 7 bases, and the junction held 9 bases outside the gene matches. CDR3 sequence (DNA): TGTGCCAGTAGTATGACGGGACAGGGGAAAACCCAGCCCCAGCATTTT. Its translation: CASSMTGQGKTQPQHF.

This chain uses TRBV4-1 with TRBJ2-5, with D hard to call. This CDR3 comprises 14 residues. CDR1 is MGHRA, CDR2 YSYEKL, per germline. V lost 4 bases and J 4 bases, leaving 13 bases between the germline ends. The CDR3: CASSPRTGLETQYF. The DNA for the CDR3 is TGCGCCAGCAGCCCTAGAACGGGTCTAGAGACCCAGTACTTC.

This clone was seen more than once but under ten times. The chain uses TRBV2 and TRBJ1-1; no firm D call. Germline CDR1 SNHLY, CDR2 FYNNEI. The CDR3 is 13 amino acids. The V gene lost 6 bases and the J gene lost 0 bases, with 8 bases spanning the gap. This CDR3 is CASRYTVNTEAFF. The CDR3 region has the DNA TGTGCCAGCAGGTATACAGTGAACACTGAAGCTTTCTTT.

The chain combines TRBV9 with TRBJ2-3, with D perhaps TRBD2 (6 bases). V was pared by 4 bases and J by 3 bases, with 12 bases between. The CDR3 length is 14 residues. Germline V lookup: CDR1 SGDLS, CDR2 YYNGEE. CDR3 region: CASSLMEGTDTQYF. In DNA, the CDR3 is TGTGCCAGCAGCCTCATGGAGGGGACAGATACGCAGTATTTT.

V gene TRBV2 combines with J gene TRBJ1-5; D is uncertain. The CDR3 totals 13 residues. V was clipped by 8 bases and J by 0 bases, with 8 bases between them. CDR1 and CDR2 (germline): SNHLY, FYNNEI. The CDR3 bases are TGTGCCAGCGCGAGGGATAGCAATCAGCCCCAGCATTTT. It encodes CASARDSNQPQHF. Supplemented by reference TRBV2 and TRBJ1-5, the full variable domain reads EPEVTQTPSHQVTQMGQEVILRCVPISNHLYFYWYRQILGQKVEFLVSFYNNEISEKSEIFDDQFSVERPDGSNFTLKIRSTKLEDSAMYFCASARDSNQPQHFGDGTRLSIL.

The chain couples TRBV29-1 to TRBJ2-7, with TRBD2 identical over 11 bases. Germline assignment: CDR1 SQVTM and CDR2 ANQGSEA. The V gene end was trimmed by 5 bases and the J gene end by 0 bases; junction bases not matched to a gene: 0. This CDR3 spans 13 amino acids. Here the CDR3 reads CSVTSGSSYEQYF. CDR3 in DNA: TGCAGCGTTACTAGCGGGAGCTCCTACGAGCAGTACTTC.